The 23 T cell receptor beta chains in this list originate from one sample, sequenced in a study of monozygotic twins with inflammatory bowel disease (dated by TCRdb to about 2019). Libraries were prepared through 5' RACE. Instrument on record: Illumina HiSeq 2500. Through TCRdb reprocessing, the reads give one entry per CDR3 protein sequence; DNA is omitted. The sample's records list fewer than 350,000 distinct CDR3 sequences. Over 2% of the sample lies in the top ten. Sequencing was performed on blood. The receptors stem from a human donor with ulcerative colitis or Crohn's disease, or a healthy co-twin of an affected twin (not recorded which).

The gene calls are TRBV3-1 and TRBJ1-5; the D call of TRBD1 rests on TCRdb alone, since no DNA is present to check it. The CDR3 is 14 amino acids. The germline V gene encodes CDR1 LGHDT and CDR2 YNNKEL (reference sequence). The CDR3 sequence is CASSPGQGGKAQHF. Supplemented by reference TRBV3-1 and TRBJ1-5, the full variable domain reads DTAVSQTPKYLVTQMGNDKSIKCEQNLGHDTMYWYKQDSKKFLKIMFSYNNKELIINETVPNRFSPKSPDKAHLNLHINSLELGDSAVYFCASSPGQGGKAQHFGDGTRLSIL.

V gene TRBV18 combines with J gene TRBJ1-2. Germline V lookup: CDR1 KGHSH, CDR2 LQKENI. CDR3 length: 13 amino acids. The CDR3 spells CASSPGTQYGYTF.

The chain employs TRBV6-1 and TRBJ2-7. The CDR3 runs to 14 residues. Germline V gene lookup returns CDR1 MNHNS and CDR2 SASEGT. CDR3: CASSQRQGSYEQYF.

The chain uses TRBV5-1 and TRBJ2-5; TCRdb designates TRBD1, a call that cannot be tested without DNA. Per the germline V gene, CDR1 is SGHRS and CDR2 is YFSETQ. The CDR3 is made up of 14 amino acids. CDR3 residues: CASKTGTLQETQYF.

This CDR3 reads CASSLPGTGAYEQYF. This rearrangement joins TRBV7-2 to TRBJ2-7; TCRdb selects TRBD1, and the lack of DNA leaves this call unchecked. The CDR3 is 15 amino acids. CDR1 SGHTA and CDR2 FQGNSA come from the germline V gene.

This rearrangement joins TRBV20-1 to TRBJ1-1. Per the germline V gene, CDR1 is DFQATT and CDR2 is SNEGSKA (reference sequence). CDR3 length equals 13 residues. The CDR3 reads CSARDLGRFEAFF.

The rearrangement links TRBV5-1 to TRBJ1-1. The CDR3 length is 13 residues. Germline lookup yields CDR1 SGHRS and CDR2 YFSETQ. CDR3 region: CASSLGEPTEAFF.

J is TRBJ2-1 and V is TRBV20-1. Per germline, CDR1 DFQATT and CDR2 SNEGSKA (reference sequence). The CDR3 totals 15 residues. This chain's CDR3 is CSARVERFSYNEQFF.

The chain carries TRBV12-3 or TRBV12-4 and TRBJ2-5; TCRdb designates TRBD1, a call that cannot be tested without DNA. The CDR3 has 14 residues. The CDR3 is CATSSGQTQETQYF.

V usage is TRBV27 and J usage is TRBJ2-2; TCRdb lists TRBD2, though no DNA is available to test this call. This CDR3 spans 14 amino acids. Germline V CDR1 and CDR2: MNHEY, SMNVEV (reference sequence). The CDR3 sequence: CASSPGLATGELFF.

The V and J genes are TRBV4-3 and TRBJ2-1; the TRBD2 assignment by TCRdb is unverifiable without DNA. CDR3 length: 16 amino acids. Germline CDR1 LGHNA, CDR2 YSLEER. CDR3 sequence reads: CASSLGRGSLNNEQFF.

V usage is TRBV7-9 and J usage is TRBJ1-2; TCRdb's D call of TRBD1 is untestable without DNA. This CDR3 comprises 14 residues. CDR1 SEHNR and CDR2 FQNEAQ come from the germline V gene (reference sequence). This CDR3 reads CASSFGQGDYGYTF.

This rearrangement joins TRBV12-3 or TRBV12-4 to TRBJ2-3; the TRBD1 assignment by TCRdb is unverifiable without DNA. This CDR3 spans 13 amino acids. The CDR3 loop is CASSSPWADTQYF.

The J gene is TRBJ2-7, the V gene TRBV6-5; the D call from TCRdb, TRBD2, cannot be confirmed without DNA. The CDR3 is 13 amino acids. The germline V gene has CDR1 MNHEY and CDR2 SVGAGI. Here the CDR3 reads CASSYGSVNEQYF.

This chain links TRBV20-1 with TRBJ2-2; the D call from TCRdb, TRBD2, cannot be confirmed without DNA. The V gene's germline CDR1 is DFQATT and CDR2 SNEGSKA (reference sequence). The CDR3 has 13 residues. This chain's CDR3 is CSARGEGTGELFF.

The chain links TRBV20-1 to TRBJ2-5; checking the TCRdb D call of TRBD2 is not possible without DNA. In germline, CDR1 is DFQATT, CDR2 SNEGSKA (reference sequence). This CDR3 has 13 amino acids. The CDR3: CSASRDSGETQYF.

The chain recombines TRBV29-1 with TRBJ1-4; the D call from TCRdb, TRBD1, cannot be confirmed without DNA. The germline CDR1 and CDR2 sequences are SQVTM and ANQGSEA. The CDR3 sequence is 15 residues long. CDR3 sequence: CSVRGQGAGNEKLFF.

The chain employs TRBV5-1 and TRBJ2-1. Germline V gene lookup returns CDR1 SGHRS and CDR2 YFSETQ. This CDR3 is built from 15 residues. The CDR3 reads CASSLVGGSDNEQFF.

This chain joins TRBV5-5 and TRBJ1-1; no DNA is available, so the TRBD1 call from TCRdb remains unchecked. The CDR3 consists of 16 residues. Germline V gives CDR1 SGHKS, CDR2 YYEKEE (reference sequence). The CDR3 loop reads CASSWGRDRGDTEAFF.

The rearrangement links TRBV6-5 to TRBJ2-7. Germline assignment: CDR1 MNHEY and CDR2 SVGAGI. The CDR3 is made up of 15 amino acids. CDR3 in amino acids: CASSYGQSPSYEQYF.

The J gene is TRBJ2-2, the V gene TRBV7-2; TCRdb calls TRBD1, which cannot be checked without DNA. The CDR3 contains 15 residues. CDR1 is SGHTA, CDR2 FQGNSA, per germline. The CDR3 sequence is CASRLTGTHTGELFF. The full variable domain, with the rest looked up from reference TRBV7-2 and TRBJ2-2, is GAGVSQSPSNKVTEKGKDVELRCDPISGHTALYWYRQSLGQGLEFLIYFQGNSAPDKSGLPSDRFSAERTGGSVSTLTIQRTQQEDSAVYLCASRLTGTHTGELFFGEGSRLTVL.

CDR3 loop: CASSQDLWGLALTYEQYF. The chain links TRBV4-2 to TRBJ2-7; as DNA is missing, the TRBD2 call by TCRdb cannot be tested. This CDR3 is 18 amino acids long. Germline CDR1 is LGHNA and CDR2 is YNFKEQ.

The chain carries TRBV15 and TRBJ1-1; TCRdb indicates TRBD1, and absent DNA this call remains unverified. The CDR3 runs to 13 residues. Looked up from germline, CDR1 is LNHNV and CDR2 is YYDKDF (reference sequence). The CDR3 loop reads CATSRQGNTEAFF.